These T cell receptor beta chains were read from a single sample in a study of cytomegalovirus exposure and HLA in healthy donors. Sequenced by immunoSEQ multiplex PCR; TCRdb stores in-frame clones only, minus some. The data hold about 100,000 clones, with 75% to 80% observed a single time. Sequenced: PBMCs. The receptors derive from a man aged 60-69 years in good health and CMV-seropositive. Both conserved end residues are part of each CDR3. The D gene is left open where the match is weak. For some rows the clone size is stated as once, few or many, or as a class when expanded; others skip it.

clone_size	v_call	d_call	j_call	cdr3_aa	cdr3_nt
.	TRBV6-5	TRBD2	TRBJ2-3	CASIPIGGAGDTQYF	TGTGCCAGCATACCGATCGGGGGGGCTGGAGATACGCAGTATTTT
.	TRBV7-3	TRBD1	TRBJ2-2	CASSLGTANTGELFF	TGTGCCAGCAGCCTCGGGACAGCGAACACCGGGGAGCTGTTTTTT
.	TRBV18	TRBD1	TRBJ1-5	CASSPQGQGISNQPQHF	TGTGCCAGCTCACCACAGGGACAGGGGATTAGCAATCAGCCCCAGCATTTT
few	TRBV4-1	.	TRBJ1-4	CASSQGTVATNEKLFF	TGCGCCAGCAGCCAAGGGACAGTTGCAACTAATGAAAAACTGTTTTTT
.	TRBV28	.	TRBJ1-1	CASSPGSDAGAFF	TGTGCCAGCAGCCCTGGGAGTGACGCGGGGGCTTTCTTT
.	TRBV19	.	TRBJ2-5	CASSDYSQETQYF	TGTGCCAGTAGTGATTACTCCCAAGAGACCCAGTACTTC
.	TRBV5-5	.	TRBJ2-7	CASSLTASYEQYF	TGTGCCAGCAGCTTAACAGCCTCCTACGAGCAGTACTTC
.	TRBV29-1	.	TRBJ2-5	CSVEYLQEETQYF	TGCAGCGTTGAATATTTACAGGAAGAGACCCAGTACTTC
once	TRBV7-2	.	TRBJ1-1	CASSSRRPGLQAFF	TGTGCCAGCAGCTCAAGAAGGCCGGGACTTCAAGCTTTCTTT
.	TRBV7-2	.	TRBJ1-4	CASSLQGGGEKLFF	TGTGCCAGCAGCTTACAGGGAGGAGGTGAAAAACTGTTTTTT
.	TRBV6-1	.	TRBJ1-2	CASSEPGRGGYGYTF	TGTGCCAGCAGTGAACCCGGGCGAGGGGGCTATGGCTACACCTTC
.	TRBV5-1	.	TRBJ1-1	CASSFYENTEAFF	TGCGCCAGCAGCTTCTATGAGAACACTGAAGCTTTCTTT
.	TRBV4-3	.	TRBJ2-4	CASSQDLTDIQYF	TGCGCCAGCAGCCAAGATTTGACAGACATTCAGTACTTC
.	TRBV5-8	TRBD2	TRBJ2-5	CASRASGYQETQYF	TGTGCCAGCAGGGCTAGCGGGTACCAAGAGACCCAGTACTTC
few	TRBV6-5	.	TRBJ1-1	CASSYGMAASTEAFF	TGTGCCAGCAGTTACGGCATGGCAGCGAGCACTGAAGCTTTCTTT
.	TRBV7-2	.	TRBJ2-2	CASSLVGGSGELFF	TGTGCCAGCAGCTTAGTAGGCGGATCCGGGGAGCTGTTTTTT
.	TRBV5-6	.	TRBJ1-5	CASSLSGRGRQPQHF	TGTGCCAGCAGCTTAAGCGGGAGGGGACGTCAGCCCCAGCATTTT
.	TRBV30	TRBD1	TRBJ1-2	CAWSRTGNYGYTF	TGTGCCTGGAGTCGGACAGGGAACTATGGCTACACCTTC
few	TRBV27	.	TRBJ1-6	CASSSAVGGAGNSPLHF	TGTGCCAGCAGTTCAGCTGTCGGGGGGGCTGGTAATTCACCCCTCCACTTT
.	TRBV21-1	.	TRBJ2-2	CASSRTRPGQGTGELFF	TGTGCCAGCAGCAGGACGAGACCGGGACAGGGCACCGGGGAGCTGTTTTTT
.	TRBV19	.	TRBJ1-4	CASRTDSEGEKLFF	TGTGCCAGTAGAACGGACTCCGAAGGAGAAAAACTGTTTTTT
.	TRBV5-4	TRBD2	TRBJ2-7	CASSLGLAGGISYEQYF	TGTGCCAGCAGCTTGGGACTAGCGGGGGGGATCTCCTACGAGCAGTACTTC
.	TRBV18	TRBD1	TRBJ1-6	CASSAGTGAADSPLHF	TGTGCCAGCTCAGCCGGGACAGGGGCCGCGGATTCACCCCTCCACTTT
.	TRBV25-1	TRBD1	TRBJ1-6	CASSSGTGSSPLHF	TGTGCCAGCAGTTCCGGGACAGGGTCCTCACCCCTCCACTTT
.	TRBV18	TRBD2	TRBJ2-3	CASSHGLAGIPDTQYF	TGTGCCAGCTCACACGGACTAGCGGGGATCCCAGATACGCAGTATTTT
.	TRBV7-8	.	TRBJ2-3	CASSLAHGSPVLTDTQYF	TGTGCCAGCAGCTTAGCGCACGGGAGCCCGGTCCTCACAGATACGCAGTATTTT
.	TRBV7-2	.	TRBJ1-2	CASSPRTGVRLYGYTF	TGTGCCAGCAGCCCCCGAACCGGGGTCCGTCTCTATGGCTACACCTTC
.	TRBV12-5	.	TRBJ2-7	CASGLDQGRQYF	TGTGCTAGTGGTTTGGATCAGGGGAGGCAGTACTTC
.	TRBV19	.	TRBJ2-5	CASSSGFQETQYF	TGTGCCAGTAGTTCAGGGTTCCAAGAGACCCAGTACTTC
few	TRBV6-4	.	TRBJ1-2	CASSDSYKANYGYTF	TGTGCCAGCAGTGACTCATACAAAGCTAACTATGGCTACACCTTC
.	TRBV10-2	.	TRBJ2-7	CASSESPGSYEQYF	TGCGCCAGCAGTGAAAGTCCGGGATCCTACGAGCAGTACTTC
.	TRBV12-5	.	TRBJ2-5	CASGPGHLQETQYF	TGTGCTAGTGGTCCCGGACACTTACAAGAGACCCAGTACTTC
.	TRBV6-6	.	TRBJ1-6	CASRGDGGHSSPLHF	TGTGCCAGCAGGGGGGACGGGGGTCATAGTTCACCCCTCCACTTT
.	TRBV11-3	.	TRBJ1-2	CASSFRKRVVGANYGYTF	TGTGCCAGCAGCTTCCGGAAGAGGGTGGTAGGAGCTAACTATGGCTACACCTTC
.	TRBV28	.	TRBJ1-1	CASSRPDSLNTEAFF	TGTGCCAGCAGTCGACCCGACAGCCTTAACACTGAAGCTTTCTTT
.	TRBV2	.	TRBJ1-6	CASSEHALNSPLHF	TGTGCCAGCAGTGAACATGCGCTTAATTCACCCCTCCACTTT
.	TRBV4-1	.	TRBJ1-5	CASSQGGFRGLSNQPQHF	TGCGCCAGCAGCCAGGGAGGGTTCCGGGGGCTGAGCAATCAGCCCCAGCATTTT
.	TRBV7-3	.	TRBJ2-1	CASSSTGSEQFF	TGTGCCAGCAGCTCTACAGGGAGCGAGCAGTTCTTC
.	TRBV7-8	.	TRBJ1-3	CASRQANIHSGNTIYF	TGTGCCAGCAGGCAAGCGAATATCCACTCTGGAAACACCATATATTTT
.	TRBV19	TRBD1	TRBJ2-1	CASSITGQGAFEQFF	TGTGCCAGTAGTATAACTGGACAGGGGGCCTTTGAGCAGTTCTTC
.	TRBV6-1	.	TRBJ1-5	CASSESERLPQHF	TGTGCCAGCAGTGAATCGGAGCGTCTGCCCCAGCATTTT
.	TRBV2	.	TRBJ2-4	CASKSGWGNIQYF	TGTGCCAGCAAATCAGGGTGGGGTAACATTCAGTACTTC
.	TRBV11-2	.	TRBJ1-6	CASSLREGVYSPLHF	TGTGCCAGCAGCTTACGTGAAGGGGTATACTCACCCCTCCACTTT
few	TRBV2	TRBD1	TRBJ1-5	CASTQGAQPQHF	TGTGCCAGCACACAGGGGGCTCAGCCCCAGCATTTT
.	TRBV5-1	TRBD1	TRBJ1-2	CASSLGQGAYGYTF	TGCGCCAGCAGCCTGGGACAGGGGGCCTATGGCTACACCTTC
.	TRBV30	.	TRBJ2-7	CAWTGGGYEQYF	TGTGCCTGGACAGGGGGAGGCTACGAGCAGTACTTC
.	TRBV25-1	TRBD1	TRBJ1-5	CASSPHGTGLNQPQHF	TGTGCCAGCAGCCCCCATGGGACAGGACTTAATCAGCCCCAGCATTTT
.	TRBV7-9	TRBD2	TRBJ2-5	CASSGEGWDDQETQYF	TGTGCCAGCAGCGGGGAGGGGTGGGACGATCAAGAGACCCAGTACTTC
.	TRBV19	.	TRBJ1-5	CASSIAGVGRIQPQHF	TGTGCCAGTAGTATAGCCGGGGTCGGACGAATTCAGCCCCAGCATTTT
few	TRBV7-8	.	TRBJ2-7	CASSSTGHPDYEQYF	TGTGCCAGCAGCTCCACGGGACACCCGGACTACGAGCAGTACTTC
.	TRBV11-2	TRBD1	TRBJ1-4	CASSILRTGLSNEKLFF	TGTGCCAGCAGCATACTTAGGACAGGGCTTTCTAATGAAAAACTGTTTTTT
.	TRBV5-1	.	TRBJ1-3	CASSLGAAGNTIYF	TGCGCCAGCAGCTTGGGGGCAGCTGGAAACACCATATATTTT
.	TRBV4-3	.	TRBJ1-4	CASSLREWTTNEKLFF	TGCGCCAGCAGCCTAAGGGAGTGGACAACTAATGAAAAACTGTTTTTT
once	TRBV28	.	TRBJ1-1	CASSRRGLLNTEAFF	TGTGCCAGCAGCAGAAGAGGACTCCTGAACACTGAAGCTTTCTTT
.	TRBV25-1	.	TRBJ2-3	CASSEFGRGSSTDTQYF	TGTGCCAGCAGTGAATTCGGCAGGGGTTCTAGCACAGATACGCAGTATTTT
.	TRBV6-6	.	TRBJ2-1	CASSLPGTYNEQFF	TGTGCCAGCTCCCTTCCAGGAACTTACAATGAGCAGTTCTTC
.	TRBV19	TRBD1	TRBJ2-7	CASSMRDSFSYEQYF	TGTGCCAGTAGTATGAGGGACAGCTTCTCCTACGAGCAGTACTTC
.	TRBV28	TRBD2	TRBJ2-3	CASSSSGSRTDTQYF	TGTGCCAGCAGTTCTAGCGGGTCCCGGACAGATACGCAGTATTTT
.	TRBV4-1	.	TRBJ1-1	CASSQDGARNTEAFF	TGCGCCAGCAGCCAAGATGGGGCCAGGAACACTGAAGCTTTCTTT
.	TRBV5-1	.	TRBJ1-1	CASSLETGNTEAFF	TGCGCCAGCAGCTTGGAGACAGGGAACACTGAAGCTTTCTTT